Listed below are T cell receptor beta chains from one sample, sequenced in a study of CD8 T cells in ankylosing spondylitis. Each CDR3 protein is one row after TCRdb ran MiXCR on the 5' RACE reads. Altogether some 270,000 distinct CDR3 sequences are present, 32% being singletons, with the ten largest covering approximately 4%. The sequenced material came from blood, either unsorted or a sorted T cell fraction (not recorded which). The receptors here all came from a male donor with ankylosing spondylitis or in good health (not recorded which). CDR3s include the opening cysteine and the closing phenylalanine or tryptophan.

j_call: TRBJ1-4
v_call: TRBV24-1
cdr3_aa: CATSTRHEKLFF

j_call: TRBJ1-5
v_call: TRBV27
cdr3_aa: CASSFRNSNQPQHF

j_call: TRBJ2-7
v_call: TRBV12-3/TRBV12-4
cdr3_aa: CASSPTGEAYEQYF

j_call: TRBJ1-2
v_call: TRBV6-5
cdr3_aa: CASSYEQLYGYTF

j_call: TRBJ1-5
v_call: TRBV12-3/TRBV12-4
cdr3_aa: CASSTTGGNQPQHF

j_call: TRBJ1-6
v_call: TRBV6-1
cdr3_aa: CASSSPGTGGRGNSPLHF

j_call: TRBJ2-1
v_call: TRBV24-1
cdr3_aa: CATSDRDEQFF

j_call: TRBJ2-1
v_call: TRBV9
cdr3_aa: CASSVGSGGAETWANEQFF

j_call: TRBJ2-2
v_call: TRBV10-2
cdr3_aa: CASRLEQVTGELFF

j_call: TRBJ2-5
v_call: TRBV15
cdr3_aa: CATSSRLDRETQYF

j_call: TRBJ1-1
v_call: TRBV30
cdr3_aa: CAWSVGYLYTEAFF

j_call: TRBJ2-7
v_call: TRBV7-2
cdr3_aa: CASSLVPLGLADYEQYF

j_call: TRBJ1-4
v_call: TRBV29-1
cdr3_aa: CSVTGQGYEKLFF

j_call: TRBJ2-1
v_call: TRBV20-1
cdr3_aa: CSARGRRADESYNEQFF

j_call: TRBJ2-1
v_call: TRBV4-1
cdr3_aa: CASRQREAGVYNEQFF

j_call: TRBJ2-7
v_call: TRBV27
cdr3_aa: CASSPRTLDHEQYF

j_call: TRBJ2-2
v_call: TRBV9
cdr3_aa: CASSARPLGRANTGELFF

j_call: TRBJ1-2
v_call: TRBV15
cdr3_aa: CATSRDKLSGYGYTF

j_call: TRBJ2-7
v_call: TRBV2
cdr3_aa: CASSIGLASQYF

j_call: TRBJ2-5
v_call: TRBV3-1
cdr3_aa: CASSQHSQETQYF

j_call: TRBJ2-3
v_call: TRBV15
cdr3_aa: CATSTGTSGATDTQYF

j_call: TRBJ2-7
v_call: TRBV7-2
cdr3_aa: CASSLGPLGSAGGKDEQYF

j_call: TRBJ2-5
v_call: TRBV3-1
cdr3_aa: CASSQDPAVQETQYF

j_call: TRBJ1-1
v_call: TRBV20-1
cdr3_aa: CSARDATGGDTEAFF

j_call: TRBJ2-7
v_call: TRBV13
cdr3_aa: CASSPGQRTGEQYF

j_call: TRBJ1-5
v_call: TRBV12-3/TRBV12-4
cdr3_aa: CASSLWKGLSNQPQHF

j_call: TRBJ2-1
v_call: TRBV20-1
cdr3_aa: CSARGWAGSEQFF

j_call: TRBJ2-7
v_call: TRBV9
cdr3_aa: CASSASPGAGNYEQYF

j_call: TRBJ2-7
v_call: TRBV11-2
cdr3_aa: CASSLVEGAGNEQYF

j_call: TRBJ2-7
v_call: TRBV18
cdr3_aa: CASSPLNDREGEQYF

j_call: TRBJ2-3
v_call: TRBV6-6
cdr3_aa: CASTPGPTDTQYF

j_call: TRBJ1-1
v_call: TRBV18
cdr3_aa: CASSPGMANTEAFF

j_call: TRBJ1-2
v_call: TRBV11-2
cdr3_aa: CASSSDREYGYTF

j_call: TRBJ2-7
v_call: TRBV28
cdr3_aa: CASSPRQDRNYEQYF

j_call: TRBJ2-7
v_call: TRBV20-1
cdr3_aa: CSAPRLAGGRYEQYF

j_call: TRBJ2-1
v_call: TRBV12-3/TRBV12-4
cdr3_aa: CNRHNEQFF

j_call: TRBJ2-5
v_call: TRBV7-7
cdr3_aa: CASSLGGTGGFQETQYF

j_call: TRBJ1-1
v_call: TRBV6-1
cdr3_aa: CASSRPARLGRLNTEAFF

j_call: TRBJ2-7
v_call: TRBV15
cdr3_aa: CATSRGQTYEQYF

j_call: TRBJ1-1
v_call: TRBV10-2
cdr3_aa: CASTPDRGKEAFF

j_call: TRBJ2-3
v_call: TRBV4-2
cdr3_aa: CASSQGGTDLTRYF

j_call: TRBJ2-2
v_call: TRBV5-6
cdr3_aa: CASSSRKGGLVIGELFF

j_call: TRBJ1-3
v_call: TRBV5-6
cdr3_aa: CASSWDARSGNTIYF

j_call: TRBJ1-2
v_call: TRBV10-3
cdr3_aa: CAISTPGDGYGYTF

j_call: TRBJ2-3
v_call: TRBV7-3
cdr3_aa: CASSLNRVFWDTQYF

j_call: TRBJ2-1
v_call: TRBV29-1
cdr3_aa: CSVEDGQGARNEQFF

j_call: TRBJ2-6
v_call: TRBV20-1
cdr3_aa: CSVGSVPGANVLTF

j_call: TRBJ2-5
v_call: TRBV20-1
cdr3_aa: CSASIGYQETQYF